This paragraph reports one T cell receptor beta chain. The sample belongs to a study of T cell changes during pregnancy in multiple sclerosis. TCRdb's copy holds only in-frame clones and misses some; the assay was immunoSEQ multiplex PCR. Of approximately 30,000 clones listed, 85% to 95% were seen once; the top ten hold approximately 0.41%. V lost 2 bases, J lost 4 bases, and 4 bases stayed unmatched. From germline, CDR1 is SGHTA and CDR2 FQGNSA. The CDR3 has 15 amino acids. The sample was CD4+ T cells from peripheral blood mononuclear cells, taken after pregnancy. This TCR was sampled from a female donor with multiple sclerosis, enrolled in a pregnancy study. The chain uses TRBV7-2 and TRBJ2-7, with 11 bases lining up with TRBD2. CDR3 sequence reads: CASSLTSGGSYEQYF. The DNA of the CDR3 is TGTGCCAGCAGCTTAACTAGCGGGGGTTCATACGAGCAGTACTTC.